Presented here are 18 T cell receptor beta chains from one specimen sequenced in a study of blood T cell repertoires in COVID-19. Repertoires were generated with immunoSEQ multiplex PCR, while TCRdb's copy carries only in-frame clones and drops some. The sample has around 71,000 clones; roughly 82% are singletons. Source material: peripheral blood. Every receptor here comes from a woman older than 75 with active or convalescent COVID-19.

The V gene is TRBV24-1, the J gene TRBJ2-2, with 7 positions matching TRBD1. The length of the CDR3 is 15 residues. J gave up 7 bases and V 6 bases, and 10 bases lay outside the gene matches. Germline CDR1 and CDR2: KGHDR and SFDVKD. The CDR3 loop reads CATSWSGTVDGELFF. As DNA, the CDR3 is TGTGCCACCAGTTGGTCCGGGACAGTGGACGGGGAGCTGTTTTTT.

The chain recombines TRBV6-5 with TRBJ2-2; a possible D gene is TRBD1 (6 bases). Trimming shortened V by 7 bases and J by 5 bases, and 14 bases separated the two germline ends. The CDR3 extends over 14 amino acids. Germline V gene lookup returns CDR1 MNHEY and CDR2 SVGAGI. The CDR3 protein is CASTKDSLTGELFF. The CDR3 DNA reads TGTGCCAGCACTAAGGACAGCCTTACCGGGGAGCTGTTTTTT.

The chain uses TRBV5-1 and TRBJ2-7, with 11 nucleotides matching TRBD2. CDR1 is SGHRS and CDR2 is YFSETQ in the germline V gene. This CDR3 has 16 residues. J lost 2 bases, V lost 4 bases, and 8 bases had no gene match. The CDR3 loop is CASSHPTSGDPYEQYF. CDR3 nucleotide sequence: TGCGCCAGCAGCCATCCGACTAGCGGGGACCCCTACGAGCAGTACTTC.

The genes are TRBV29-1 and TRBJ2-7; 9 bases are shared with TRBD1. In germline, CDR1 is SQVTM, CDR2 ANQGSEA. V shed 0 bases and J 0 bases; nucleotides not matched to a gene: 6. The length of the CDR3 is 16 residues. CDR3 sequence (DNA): TGCAGCGTTGAAGATCCGGACAGGGGACACTCCTACGAGCAGTACTTC. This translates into CSVEDPDRGHSYEQYF.

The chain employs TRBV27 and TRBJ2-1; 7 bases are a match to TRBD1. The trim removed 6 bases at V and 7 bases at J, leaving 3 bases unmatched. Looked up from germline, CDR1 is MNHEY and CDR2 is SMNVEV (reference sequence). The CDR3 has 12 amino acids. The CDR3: CASSSDRNEQFF. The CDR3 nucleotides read TGTGCCAGCAGCTCGGACAGGAATGAGCAGTTCTTC.

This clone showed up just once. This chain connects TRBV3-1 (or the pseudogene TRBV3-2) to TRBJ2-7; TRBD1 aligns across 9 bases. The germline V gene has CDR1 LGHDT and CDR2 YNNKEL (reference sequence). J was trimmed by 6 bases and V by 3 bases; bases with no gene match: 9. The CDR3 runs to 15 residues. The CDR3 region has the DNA TGTGCCAGCAGCCATACTCAGACAGGGGGGGGCGAGCAGTACTTC. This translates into CASSHTQTGGGEQYF.

The CDR3 protein is CASKSTGQRYEQYF. DNA for the CDR3: TGTGCCAGCAAGTCCACGGGACAGCGTTACGAGCAGTACTTC. The V call is TRBV2, the J call TRBJ2-7, with 7 bases identical to TRBD1. The CDR3 has 14 amino acids. CDR1 is SNHLY, CDR2 FYNNEI, per germline. Trimming removed 7 bases from V and 4 bases from J; junction bases left unmatched: 10.

The CDR3 nucleotides are TGTGCCAGCAGCTCAAACACCGGGGGAGGGGGCTACACCTTC. This encodes CASSSNTGGGGYTF. The chain joins TRBV7-2 to TRBJ1-2; D is possibly TRBD1 (5 bases). With 4 bases removed from V and 8 bases from J, the gap between germline ends came to 17 bases. CDR3 length equals 14 residues. Germline CDR1 and CDR2: SGHTA and FQGNSA.

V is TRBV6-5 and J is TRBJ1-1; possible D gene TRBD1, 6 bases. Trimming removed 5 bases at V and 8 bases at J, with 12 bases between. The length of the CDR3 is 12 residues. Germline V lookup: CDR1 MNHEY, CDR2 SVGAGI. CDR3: CASSHPTGEAFF. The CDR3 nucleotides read TGTGCCAGCAGTCACCCAACAGGGGAAGCTTTCTTT.

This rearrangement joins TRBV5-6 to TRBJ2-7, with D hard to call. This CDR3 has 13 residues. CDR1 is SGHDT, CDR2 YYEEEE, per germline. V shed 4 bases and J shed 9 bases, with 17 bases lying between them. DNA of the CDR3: TGTGCCAGCAGCCTATCTACTCTACGAGGGCAGTACTTC. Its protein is CASSLSTLRGQYF.

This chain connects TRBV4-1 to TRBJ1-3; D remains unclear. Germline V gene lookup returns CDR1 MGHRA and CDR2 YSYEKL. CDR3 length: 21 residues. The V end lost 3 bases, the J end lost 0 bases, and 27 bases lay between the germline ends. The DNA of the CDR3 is TGCGCCAGCAGCCAGGCCGAGGAGGATCAGAAACAGCCTGACTCTGGAAACACCATATATTTT. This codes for CASSQAEEDQKQPDSGNTIYF.

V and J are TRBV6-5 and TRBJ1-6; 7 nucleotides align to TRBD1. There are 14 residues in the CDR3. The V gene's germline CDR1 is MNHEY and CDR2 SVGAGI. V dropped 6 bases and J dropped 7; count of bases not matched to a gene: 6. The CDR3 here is CASRSGGQNSPLHF. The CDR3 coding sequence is TGTGCCAGCAGGTCAGGGGGGCAAAATTCACCCCTCCACTTT.

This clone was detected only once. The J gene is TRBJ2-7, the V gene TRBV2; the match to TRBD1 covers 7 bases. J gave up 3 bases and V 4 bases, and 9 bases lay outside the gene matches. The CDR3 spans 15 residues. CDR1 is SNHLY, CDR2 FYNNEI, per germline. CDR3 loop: CASSGTGTDRYEQYF. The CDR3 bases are TGTGCCAGCAGTGGTACCGGGACAGATCGCTACGAGCAGTACTTC.

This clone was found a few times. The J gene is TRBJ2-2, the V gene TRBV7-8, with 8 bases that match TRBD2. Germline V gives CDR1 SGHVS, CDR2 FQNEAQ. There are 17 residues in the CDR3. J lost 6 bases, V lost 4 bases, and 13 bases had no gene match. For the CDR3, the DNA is TGTGCCAGCAGCTCTCGGGATTATAGCGGGGCCCCCGGGGAGCTGTTTTTT. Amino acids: CASSSRDYSGAPGELFF.

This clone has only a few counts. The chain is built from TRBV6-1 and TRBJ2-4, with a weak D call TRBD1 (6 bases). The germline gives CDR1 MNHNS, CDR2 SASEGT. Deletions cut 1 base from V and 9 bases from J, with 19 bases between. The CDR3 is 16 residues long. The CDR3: CASSEGFGTGWFIQYF. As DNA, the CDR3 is TGTGCCAGCAGTGAAGGTTTCGGAACAGGGTGGTTCATTCAGTACTTC.

This chain's CDR3 is CASSQDLAGTEAFF. The DNA for the CDR3 is TGCGCCAGCAGCCAAGATCTAGCTGGGACTGAAGCTTTCTTT. The rearrangement links TRBV4-3 to TRBJ1-1; D not resolved. This CDR3 spans 14 amino acids. Germline assignment: CDR1 LGHNA and CDR2 YSLEER. Trimming removed 0 bases at V and 5 bases at J, with 10 bases between.

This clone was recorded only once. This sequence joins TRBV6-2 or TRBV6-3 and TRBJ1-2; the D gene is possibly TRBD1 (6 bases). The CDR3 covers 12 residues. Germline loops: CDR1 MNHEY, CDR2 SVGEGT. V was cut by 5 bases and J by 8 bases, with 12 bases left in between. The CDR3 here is CASSTGGKGYTF. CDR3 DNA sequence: TGTGCCAGCAGTACGGGGGGCAAAGGCTACACCTTC.

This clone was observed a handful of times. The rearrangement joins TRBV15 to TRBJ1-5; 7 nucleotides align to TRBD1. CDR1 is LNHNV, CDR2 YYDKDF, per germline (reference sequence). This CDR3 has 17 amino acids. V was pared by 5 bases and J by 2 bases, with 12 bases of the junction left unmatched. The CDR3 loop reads CATSALGGGRGNQPQHF. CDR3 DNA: TGTGCCACCAGCGCCCTCGGAGGGGGCAGGGGCAATCAGCCCCAGCATTTT.